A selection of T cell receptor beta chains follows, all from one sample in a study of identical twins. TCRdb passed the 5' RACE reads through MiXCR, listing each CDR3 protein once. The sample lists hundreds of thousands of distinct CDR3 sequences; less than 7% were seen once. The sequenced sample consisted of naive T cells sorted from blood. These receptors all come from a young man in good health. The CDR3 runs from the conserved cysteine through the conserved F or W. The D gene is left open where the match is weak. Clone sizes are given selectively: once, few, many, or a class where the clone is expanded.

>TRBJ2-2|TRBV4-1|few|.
TGCGCCAGCCGGGAAAAGAACACCGGGGAGCTGTTTTTT
CASREKNTGELFF
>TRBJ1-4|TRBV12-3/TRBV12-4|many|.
TGTGCCAGCAGTTTAGGACAGCTTAATGAAAAACTGTTTTTT
CASSLGQLNEKLFF
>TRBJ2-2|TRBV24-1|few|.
TGTGCCACCAGTGGTCTAGCGCTACCCACCGGGGAGCTGTTTTTT
CATSGLALPTGELFF
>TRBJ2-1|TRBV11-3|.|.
TGTGCCAGCAGCTTGACCGTAGAATGGGAGCAGTTCTTC
CASSLTVEWEQFF
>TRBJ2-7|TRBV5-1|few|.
TGCGCCAGCAGCCCAACAGGGATGGGCTACGAGCAGTACTTC
CASSPTGMGYEQYF
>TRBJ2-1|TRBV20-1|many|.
TGCAGTGCTAGAGAGGGCCTCCGGCCGGGACATCACCTGGGGAATGAGCAGTTCTTC
CSAREGLRPGHHLGNEQFF
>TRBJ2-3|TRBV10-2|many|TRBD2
TGCGCCAGCAGTGAGTCACTATTAGCGGGAGTTCCAGGGAAGGATACGCAGTATTTT
CASSESLLAGVPGKDTQYF
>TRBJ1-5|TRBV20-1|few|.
TGCAGTGCCGGACCACGGGACACCCATAGCAATCAGCCCCAGCATTTT
CSAGPRDTHSNQPQHF
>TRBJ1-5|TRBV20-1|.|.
TGCAGTGCTAAAAGAGACAGCTCCAATCAGCCCCAGCATTTT
CSAKRDSSNQPQHF
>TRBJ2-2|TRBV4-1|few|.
TGCGCCAGCAGCCGAGACCCCAGCGCGAACACCGGGGAGCTGTTTTTT
CASSRDPSANTGELFF
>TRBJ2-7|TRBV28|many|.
TGTGCCAGCAGTTCGACTCCGGGCGAGCAGTACTTC
CASSSTPGEQYF
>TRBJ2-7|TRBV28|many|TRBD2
TGTGCGCTGACACCCCGACTAGCGGGAGGGCCGATGGACGAGCAGTACTTC
CALTPRLAGGPMDEQYF
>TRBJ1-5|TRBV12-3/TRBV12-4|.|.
TGTGCCAGCAGTTTAGGCCAACCGGGGAGCAATCAGCCCCAGCGTTTT
CASSLGQPGSNQPQRF
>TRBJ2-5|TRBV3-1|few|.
TGTGCCAGCAGCCAAGGCCCAGGACAGCAAGAGACCCAGTACTTC
CASSQGPGQQETQYF
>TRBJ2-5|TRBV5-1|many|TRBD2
TGCGCCAGCGGGACTCTAGCGGGGTACGAGACCCAGTACTTC
CASGTLAGYETQYF
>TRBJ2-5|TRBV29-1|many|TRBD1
TGCAGTGTGACAGGGGAAGAGACCCAGTACTTC
CSVTGEETQYF
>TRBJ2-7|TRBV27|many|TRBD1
TGTGCCAGCAGTTCGGACAGGCCCTACGAGCAGTACTTC
CASSSDRPYEQYF
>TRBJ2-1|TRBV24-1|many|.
TGTGCCACCAGTGATTTGGAGGCTAGGCAGTTCTTC
CATSDLEARQFF
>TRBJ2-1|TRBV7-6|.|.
TGTGCCAGCAGCCTGGGCCGTGGCAATGGGCAGTTCTTC
CASSLGRGNGQFF
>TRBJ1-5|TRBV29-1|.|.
TGCAGCGTTGAAGTGGCAGGGAATCAGCCCCAGCATTTT
CSVEVAGNQPQHF
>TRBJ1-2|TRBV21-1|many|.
TGTGCCAGCGGCGGGTGGATTGGCTACACCTTC
CASGGWIGYTF
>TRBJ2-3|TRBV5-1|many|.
TGCGCCAGCAGCTTGCCAATCTATGATACGCAGTATTTT
CASSLPIYDTQYF
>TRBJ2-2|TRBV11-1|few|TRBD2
TGTGCCACCGCCGGGTTTGCGGGAGCCGGGGAGCTGTTTTTT
CATAGFAGAGELFF
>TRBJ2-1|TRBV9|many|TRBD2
TGTGCCAGCAGCACCCGGACTAGCGTCTACAATGAGCAGTTCTTC
CASSTRTSVYNEQFF
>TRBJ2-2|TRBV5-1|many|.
TGCGCCAGCAGCGAACTCCAGGGTTTCAAAACCGGGGAGCTGTTTTTT
CASSELQGFKTGELFF